The 22 T cell receptor beta chains presented below share a single source sample, sequenced in a study of T cells in localized non-small cell lung cancer (dated by TCRdb to between 2020 and 2021). To prepare the library, the immunoSEQ multiplex PCR assay was applied. Here the immuneACCESS table is served through TCRdb, limited to in-frame sequences with V and J called. Missing clones are a known gap in these copies; in checked studies unresolved V genes cover under half, and the rest lacks a known reason. The table for this sample lists tens of thousands of clones; around 85% of them were counted only once. Of the sample, about 1.5% is held by the ten largest clones. The sample was peripheral blood, taken before any cancer treatment. The receptors come from a female donor of 60 years or more with stage I lung adenocarcinoma.

The chain has TRBV27 and TRBJ2-7; no definite D call. The CDR3 has 11 amino acids. Trimming shortened V by 4 bases and J by 6 bases, and 7 bases separated the two germline ends. From germline, CDR1 is MNHEY and CDR2 SMNVEV (reference sequence). This chain's CDR3 is CASSSYFEQYF. The CDR3 DNA reads as TGTGCCAGCAGTTCGTACTTCGAGCAGTACTTC.

The chain is built from TRBV7-3 and TRBJ2-6; 9 nucleotides align to TRBD1. Looked up from germline, CDR1 is SGHTA and CDR2 is FQGTGA. The CDR3 runs 18 residues. After removal of 5 bases from V and 1 base from J, the junction contained 9 bases not matched to a gene. CDR3 residues: CASSLPGTGKSGANVLTF. The CDR3 coding sequence is TGTGCCAGCAGCCTCCCGGGGACAGGGAAATCTGGGGCCAACGTCCTGACTTTC.

The V gene is TRBV6-5, the J gene TRBJ2-2, with a weak D call TRBD1 (5 bases). V was shortened by 2 bases and J by 1 base, with 8 bases between the two germline ends. Germline CDR1 reads MNHEY; CDR2 reads SVGAGI. The CDR3 loop spans 15 amino acids. The CDR3 coding sequence is TGTGCCAGCAGTTACAGGGGCGAGAACACCGGGGAGCTGTTTTTT. This sequence encodes CASSYRGENTGELFF.

There are a few counts of this clone. The V call is TRBV12-5, the J call TRBJ1-1; D perhaps matches TRBD1 (6 bases). The CDR3 is made up of 15 amino acids. The V gene's germline CDR1 is LGHNT and CDR2 FRNRAP. The V end was cut by 1 base, the J end by 1 base, with 10 bases between. The CDR3: CASGLGDITNTEAFF. The CDR3, as DNA: TGTGCTAGTGGTTTGGGGGACATTACGAACACTGAAGCTTTCTTT.

The chain combines TRBV7-9 with TRBJ2-5, with TRBD1 as a possible D gene (5 bases). V was clipped by 8 bases and J by 5 bases, with 24 bases between them. Germline values: CDR1 SEHNR, CDR2 FQNEAQ (reference sequence). There are 16 residues in the CDR3. CDR3 DNA sequence: TGTGCCAGCTCCCGAGGCCCGTCAGGGCATCGGGAGACCCAGTACTTC. It specifies CASSRGPSGHRETQYF.

This chain joins TRBV6-5 and TRBJ2-2; the match to TRBD1 covers 7 bases. The CDR3 runs 15 residues. The V gene's germline CDR1 is MNHEY and CDR2 SVGAGI. With 7 bases clipped from V and 5 bases from J, the junction kept 10 bases outside the gene matches. The CDR3 nucleotides read TGTGCCAGCAAAACTACTCCAGGGGGTACCGGGGAGCTGTTTTTT. It specifies CASKTTPGGTGELFF.

The chain carries TRBV2 and TRBJ1-1; 8 bases match TRBD1. J gave up 4 bases and V 6 bases, and 10 bases lay outside the gene matches. The CDR3 runs 15 residues. Germline V lookup: CDR1 SNHLY, CDR2 FYNNEI. The CDR3 coding sequence is TGTGCCAGCAGAATGACAGGGGAAGGGGGCACTGAAGCTTTCTTT. It translates to CASRMTGEGGTEAFF.

This sequence joins TRBV30 and TRBJ1-1; 8 bases are a match to TRBD1. The V segment lost 4 bases and the J segment 4 bases; nucleotides outside the gene matches: 8. This CDR3 is 14 amino acids long. Germline assignment: CDR1 GTSNPN and CDR2 SVGIG (reference sequence). DNA of the CDR3: TGTGCCTGGACCCTAGGACAGGGATTCACTGAAGCTTTCTTT. This encodes CAWTLGQGFTEAFF.

This rearrangement joins TRBV6-5 to TRBJ2-7, with D possibly TRBD1 on 6 matching bases. This CDR3 has 14 amino acids. CDR1 and CDR2 from the germline V gene are MNHEY and SVGAGI. Trimming pared 5 bases from V and 7 bases from J, leaving 18 bases between. CDR3 DNA: TGTGCCAGCAGTCGAACGACCAGGGGCGGGGAGCAGTACTTC. Residues: CASSRTTRGGEQYF.

V usage is TRBV5-1 and J usage is TRBJ2-3, with a possible D match to TRBD1 (8 bases). Per germline, CDR1 SGHRS and CDR2 YFSETQ. This CDR3 spans 14 amino acids. V gave up 4 bases and J gave up 3 bases, with 12 bases separating them. As DNA, the CDR3 is TGCGCCAGCAGCACACAGGGGGGGACAGATACGCAGTATTTT. It translates to CASSTQGGTDTQYF.

The rearrangement links TRBV10-2 to TRBJ2-7; no definite D call. This CDR3 is built from 12 residues. The V gene lost 3 bases and the J gene lost 6 bases, with 9 bases spanning the gap. CDR1 WSHSY and CDR2 SAAADI come from the germline V gene. DNA of the CDR3: TGCGCCAGCAGTGACAGGTTGGGCGAGCAGTACTTC. Translation: CASSDRLGEQYF.

This chain joins TRBV11-3 and TRBJ2-1; the D gene could be TRBD1 or TRBD2 (5 bases each). The germline V gene has CDR1 SGHNT and CDR2 YENEEA. There are 16 residues in the CDR3. The V and J ends lost 0 bases and 5 bases respectively, with 14 bases between them. Written as DNA, the CDR3 is TGTGCCAGCAGCTTAGAGGGACGGATCACCAACAATGAGCAGTTCTTC. Its protein is CASSLEGRITNNEQFF.

This clone was observed a few times. CDR3: CASSLVSREQFF. The CDR3 DNA is TGTGCCAGCAGCTTAGTTTCTCGGGAGCAGTTCTTC. The J gene is TRBJ2-1, the V gene TRBV7-2, with D unresolved. Germline V gene sequence: CDR1 SGHTA, CDR2 FQGNSA. This CDR3 spans 12 amino acids. V lost 1 base and J 10 bases, leaving 8 bases between the germline ends.

The rearrangement links TRBV5-5 to TRBJ2-5; D might be TRBD1 or TRBD2, each matching 5 bases. Per the germline V gene, CDR1 is SGHKS and CDR2 is YYEKEE (reference sequence). The ends were cut back, 1 base at V and 7 bases at J, with 17 bases in the middle. The CDR3 covers 15 residues. CDR3 residues: CASSLWGPERGTQYF. The DNA of the CDR3 is TGTGCCAGCAGCTTGTGGGGACCTGAGAGGGGGACCCAGTACTTC.

The chain carries TRBV18 and TRBJ2-7, with 7 bases fitting TRBD1. Germline-derived CDR1 and CDR2 are KGHSH and LQKENI. V was clipped by 3 bases and J by 4 bases; unmatched bases: 6. CDR3 length: 14 amino acids. This chain's CDR3 is CASSPRDREYEQYF. DNA of the CDR3: TGTGCCAGCTCACCTCGAGACAGGGAATACGAGCAGTACTTC.

This rearrangement joins TRBV9 to TRBJ1-2; D might be TRBD1 (6 bases). The CDR3 loop spans 13 amino acids. Germline values: CDR1 SGDLS, CDR2 YYNGEE. The ends were cut back, 0 bases at V and 9 bases at J, with 12 bases in the middle. CDR3 loop: CASSVVTGSSYTF. The CDR3 DNA reads as TGTGCCAGCAGCGTAGTCACAGGGTCTAGCTACACCTTC.

The CDR3 sequence: CASSFWEGGDNSPLHF. CDR3 DNA sequence: TGTGCCAGCAGCTTCTGGGAGGGGGGTGATAATTCACCCCTCCACTTT. The chain carries TRBV11-1 and TRBJ1-6; TRBD1 might be the D (6 bases). Germline V gives CDR1 SGHAT, CDR2 FQDESV (reference sequence). V was clipped by 3 bases and J by 5 bases, with 14 bases between them. The CDR3 consists of 16 residues.

This chain uses TRBV7-8 with TRBJ2-5; TRBD1 aligns across 7 bases. J gave up 1 base and V 4 bases, and 3 bases lay outside the gene matches. The CDR3 consists of 14 residues. Germline loops: CDR1 SGHVS, CDR2 FQNEAQ. CDR3 region: CASSSRDSQETQYF. CDR3 bases: TGTGCCAGCAGCTCCCGGGACAGCCAAGAGACCCAGTACTTC.

This rearrangement joins TRBV18 to TRBJ2-3; 8 bases are shared with TRBD2. With V trimmed by 2 bases and J by 3 bases, 10 bases remained unmatched. CDR3 size: 17 residues. The germline V gene has CDR1 KGHSH and CDR2 LQKENI. The DNA for the CDR3 is TGTGCCAGCTCACCAAATCCCCGGGGGGGAGCGACAGATACGCAGTATTTT. Its translation is CASSPNPRGGATDTQYF.

V usage is TRBV7-6 and J usage is TRBJ1-4; D uncertain. The germline V and J ends were trimmed by 1 base and 0 bases, with 3 bases remaining between them. Germline CDR1 SGHVS, CDR2 FNYEAQ. This CDR3 region has 14 residues. CDR3 in DNA: TGTGCCAGCAGCTTAGACCCAACTAATGAAAAACTGTTTTTT. This sequence encodes CASSLDPTNEKLFF. The whole variable domain, filled in from reference TRBV7-6 and TRBJ1-4, reads GAGVSQSPRYKVTKRGQDVALRCDPISGHVSLYWYRQALGQGPEFLTYFNYEAQQDKSGLPNDRFSAERPEGSISTLTIQRTEQRDSAMYRCASSLDPTNEKLFFGSGTQLSVL.

J is TRBJ1-6 and V is TRBV14; tentative D call: TRBD1 (5 bases). The CDR3 runs to 15 residues. V lost 2 bases and J 7 bases, leaving 12 bases between the germline ends. Germline values: CDR1 SGHDN, CDR2 FVKESK. CDR3 region: CASSQWGTKNSPLHF. The CDR3 nucleotides read TGTGCCAGCAGCCAATGGGGGACGAAGAATTCACCCCTCCACTTT.

This chain uses TRBV11-2 with TRBJ2-1; D is undetermined. This CDR3 has 13 residues. V was pared by 8 bases and J by 0 bases, with 8 bases between. Germline CDR1 reads SGHAT; CDR2 reads FQNNGV. DNA of the CDR3: TGTGCCAGCTCCTTAAGCTCCTACAATGAGCAGTTCTTC. Amino acids: CASSLSSYNEQFF.